This entry lists 18 T cell receptor beta chains sequenced from one sample in a study of radiation and T cells in renal cell carcinoma. Time point in this sample: blood 4 weeks post-SBRT, at nephrectomy. This sample's treatment: 15 Gy SBRT to primary tumor, nephrectomy 4 weeks later. TCRdb's table, derived via immunoSEQ multiplex PCR, lists solely in-frame clones and lacks some. The sample shows about 140,000 clones, 86% of them seen only once. The input for sequencing was blood, taken from a patient whose treatment included radiotherapy and nephrectomy. The receptors were gathered from a woman in her 50s with renal cell carcinoma.

This chain links TRBV6-5 with TRBJ2-3, with TRBD1 matching 8 bases. The germline gives CDR1 MNHEY, CDR2 SVGAGI. This CDR3 is built from 14 residues. After removal of 5 bases from V and 5 bases from J, the junction contained 6 bases not matched to a gene. This chain's CDR3 is CASSRTGPQDTQYF. CDR3 nucleotide sequence: TGTGCCAGCAGTAGGACAGGGCCTCAAGATACGCAGTATTTT.

CDR3 coding DNA: TGTGCCAGCAGCTTAGAACGGGTCTACGAGCAGTACTTC. Translating it yields CASSLERVYEQYF. The chain employs TRBV7-2 and TRBJ2-7; D is unclear. V lost 1 base and J lost 3, with 7 bases in between. The CDR3 totals 13 residues. Germline-derived CDR1 and CDR2 are SGHTA and FQGNSA.

The chain combines TRBV5-1 with TRBJ2-5; D is possibly TRBD2 (6 bases). Germline lookup yields CDR1 SGHRS and CDR2 YFSETQ. V dropped 4 bases and J dropped 2 bases, with 9 bases sitting between them. CDR3 length equals 13 residues. In nucleotides, the CDR3 is TGCGCCAGCAGCGGGACTCATCAAGAGACCCAGTACTTC. Encoded protein: CASSGTHQETQYF.

The chain couples TRBV28 to TRBJ1-1, with D unresolved. Trimming removed 10 bases from V and 0 bases from J, with 12 bases in between. In germline, CDR1 is MDHEN, CDR2 SYDVKM. The CDR3 loop spans 13 amino acids. CDR3 DNA: TGTGCCATCCGGAGGGTAGTGAACACTGAAGCTTTCTTT. This encodes CAIRRVVNTEAFF.

CDR3 sequence: CATKNIRWGQNTGELFF. CDR3 in DNA: TGTGCCACAAAGAACATTAGGTGGGGTCAGAACACCGGGGAGCTGTTTTTT. The chain recombines TRBV19 with TRBJ2-2; the D is unclear. CDR1 and CDR2 from the germline V gene are LNHDA and SQIVND (reference sequence). The CDR3 totals 17 residues. V was pared by 10 bases and J by 1 base, with 22 bases between.

V and J are TRBV2 and TRBJ1-2, with D unresolved. Germline V CDR1 and CDR2: SNHLY, FYNNEI. The CDR3 length is 11 residues. V lost 7 bases, J lost 4 bases, and 7 bases lay in between. CDR3 residues: CASTSGYGYTF. CDR3 sequence (DNA): TGTGCCAGCACTTCTGGCTATGGCTACACCTTC. The complete variable domain, with remaining parts taken from reference TRBV2 and TRBJ1-2, reads EPEVTQTPSHQVTQMGQEVILRCVPISNHLYFYWYRQILGQKVEFLVSFYNNEISEKSEIFDDQFSVERPDGSNFTLKIRSTKLEDSAMYFCASTSGYGYTFGSGTRLTVV.

The rearrangement links TRBV5-1 to TRBJ1-2, with D possibly being TRBD1 (6 bases). Looked up from germline, CDR1 is SGHRS and CDR2 is YFSETQ. The V gene lost 0 bases and the J gene lost 5 bases, with 8 bases spanning the gap. This CDR3 has 13 residues. The CDR3 loop reads CASSLEQGYGYTF. For the CDR3, the DNA is TGCGCCAGCAGCTTGGAGCAGGGGTATGGCTACACCTTC.

In its sample, this clone was seen once. V gene TRBV30 combines with J gene TRBJ2-3, with D hard to call. The CDR3 consists of 13 residues. The V gene's germline CDR1 is GTSNPN and CDR2 SVGIG (reference sequence). V dropped 1 base and J dropped 0 bases, with 5 bases sitting between them. As DNA, the CDR3 is TGTGCCTGGAGTGAAGGAAGCACAGATACGCAGTATTTT. Amino acids: CAWSEGSTDTQYF.

V and J are TRBV10-3 and TRBJ2-7, with a tentative D call TRBD1 (5 bases). This CDR3 contains 14 residues. The V and J ends lost 4 bases and 3 bases respectively, with 13 bases between them. CDR1 and CDR2 (germline): ENHRY, SYGVKD. The CDR3 region has the DNA TGTGCCATCAGTGCGAGGCAGGGAAGCTACGAGCAGTACTTC. Translation gives CAISARQGSYEQYF.

The CDR3 sequence is CASSDYNFRGADNEQFF. Here the CDR3 DNA reads TGTGCCAGCAGTGATTACAACTTTCGCGGGGCTGACAATGAGCAGTTCTTC. The gene calls are TRBV25-1 and TRBJ2-1, with D perhaps matching TRBD2 (6 bases). The V and J ends lost 3 bases and 5 bases respectively, with 20 bases between them. CDR1 MGHDK and CDR2 SYGVNS come from the germline V gene. CDR3 size: 17 residues.

The chain uses TRBV7-6 and TRBJ1-3; D might be TRBD1 (6 bases). Germline values: CDR1 SGHVS, CDR2 FNYEAQ. The CDR3 covers 17 residues. V lost 4 bases and J lost 2, with 18 bases in between. The CDR3 is CASSSEDRIFPGNTIYF. The CDR3 DNA is TGTGCCAGCAGCTCAGAAGACAGGATTTTCCCTGGAAACACCATATATTTT.

The V gene is TRBV25-1, the J gene TRBJ2-7, with D possibly TRBD2 on 7 matching bases. Germline V gene data show CDR1 as MGHDK and CDR2 as SYGVNS. The CDR3 runs to 14 residues. V lost 5 bases and J lost 5, with 16 bases in between. CDR3 sequence reads: CASSFSGGRNEQYF. CDR3 DNA: TGTGCCAGCAGTTTCTCGGGGGGCAGGAACGAGCAGTACTTC.

This clone appeared once. The chain employs TRBV10-3 and TRBJ2-5; tentatively, D is TRBD1 or TRBD2 (5 bases each). The CDR3 is 12 amino acids. Per germline, CDR1 ENHRY and CDR2 SYGVKD. V was trimmed by 8 bases and J by 7 bases, leaving 14 bases between them. CDR3 sequence: CAIGTALRTQYF. The CDR3 DNA sequence: TGTGCCATCGGGACGGCTTTGAGGACCCAGTACTTC.

This clone was found a few times. The rearrangement joins TRBV19 to TRBJ1-4; the D gene is possibly TRBD1 (5 bases). V was shortened by 5 bases and J by 5 bases, with 12 bases between the two germline ends. The CDR3 spans 14 residues. The germline CDR1 and CDR2 sequences are LNHDA and SQIVND (reference sequence). Here the CDR3 reads CASSPLQGNEKLFF. The CDR3 region has the DNA TGTGCCAGTAGTCCCCTCCAGGGAAATGAAAAACTGTTTTTT.

The genes are TRBV9 and TRBJ2-1; 8 bases line up with TRBD2. Germline V CDR1 and CDR2: SGDLS, YYNGEE. The CDR3 loop spans 14 amino acids. The trim removed 6 bases at V and 8 bases at J, leaving 10 bases unmatched. The CDR3 spells CASTRAGDPHEQFF. CDR3 DNA: TGTGCCAGCACCAGAGCGGGGGACCCGCATGAGCAGTTCTTC.

This chain uses TRBV18 with TRBJ1-4; D unresolved. This CDR3 comprises 13 residues. Trimming removed 5 bases from V and 0 bases from J, with 4 bases in between. Germline V gives CDR1 KGHSH, CDR2 LQKENI. The CDR3 DNA follows: TGTGCCAGCTCAGGCGCAACTAATGAAAAACTGTTTTTT. Its translation is CASSGATNEKLFF.

The rearrangement joins TRBV5-4 to TRBJ2-5; a weak D match, TRBD1 (6 bases). Germline V gene lookup returns CDR1 SGHNT and CDR2 YYREEE (reference sequence). Trimming pared 0 bases from V and 6 bases from J, leaving 15 bases between. The CDR3 is made up of 15 amino acids. CDR3 sequence (DNA): TGTGCCAGCAGCTTGGCCAGGGGTGAGGGAAAGACCCAGTACTTC. Translation: CASSLARGEGKTQYF.

The V and J genes are TRBV5-4 and TRBJ2-7, with D possibly matching TRBD1 (5 bases). Germline assignment: CDR1 SGHNT and CDR2 YYREEE (reference sequence). This CDR3 has 14 residues. V dropped 8 bases and J dropped 5 bases, with 20 bases sitting between them. The CDR3 loop is CASRSDQGKHEQYF. CDR3 nucleotides: TGTGCCAGTAGATCCGATCAGGGTAAGCACGAGCAGTACTTC.